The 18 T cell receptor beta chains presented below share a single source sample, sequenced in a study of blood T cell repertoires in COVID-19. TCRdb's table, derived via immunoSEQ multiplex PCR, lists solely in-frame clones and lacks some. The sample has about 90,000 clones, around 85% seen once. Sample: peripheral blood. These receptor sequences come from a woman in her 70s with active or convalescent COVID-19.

The CDR3 DNA sequence: TGTGCCAGCAAGCAAGCGGGGGGGATCACCGGGGAGCTGTTTTTT. It encodes CASKQAGGITGELFF. This chain joins TRBV6-5 and TRBJ2-2, with 10 bases identical to TRBD2. The length of the CDR3 is 15 residues. Looked up from germline, CDR1 is MNHEY and CDR2 is SVGAGI. Trimming cost V 7 bases and J 4 bases; bases outside gene matches: 6.

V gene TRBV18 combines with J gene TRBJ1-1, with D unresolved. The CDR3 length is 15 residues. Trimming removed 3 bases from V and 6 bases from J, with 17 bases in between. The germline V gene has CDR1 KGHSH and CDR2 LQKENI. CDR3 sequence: CASSPSMVEVSEAFF. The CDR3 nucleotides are TGTGCCAGCTCACCCAGTATGGTAGAGGTCTCTGAAGCTTTCTTT.

CDR3: CASSLQGSGANVLTF. CDR3 in DNA: TGTGCCAGCAGTTTACAGGGATCTGGGGCCAACGTCCTGACTTTC. The J gene is TRBJ2-6, the V gene TRBV28, with a weak D call TRBD1 (5 bases). Germline CDR1 is MDHEN and CDR2 is SYDVKM. CDR3 length: 15 amino acids. Trimming removed 2 bases from V and 1 base from J, with 6 bases in between.

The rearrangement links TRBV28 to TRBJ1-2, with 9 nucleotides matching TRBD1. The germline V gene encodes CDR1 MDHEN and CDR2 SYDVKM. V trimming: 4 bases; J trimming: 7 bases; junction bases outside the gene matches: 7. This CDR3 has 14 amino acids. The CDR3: CASSSGDRAAGYTF. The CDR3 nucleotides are TGTGCCAGCAGTTCCGGGGACAGGGCGGCTGGCTACACCTTC.

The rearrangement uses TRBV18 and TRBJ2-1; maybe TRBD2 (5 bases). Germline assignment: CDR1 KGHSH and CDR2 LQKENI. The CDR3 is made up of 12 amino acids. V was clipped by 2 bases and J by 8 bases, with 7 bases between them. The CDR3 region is CASSPFGDEQFF. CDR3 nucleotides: TGTGCCAGCTCACCATTCGGGGATGAGCAGTTCTTC.

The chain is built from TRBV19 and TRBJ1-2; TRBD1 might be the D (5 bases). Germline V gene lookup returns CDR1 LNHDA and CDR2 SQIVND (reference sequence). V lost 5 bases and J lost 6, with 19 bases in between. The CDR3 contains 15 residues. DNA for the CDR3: TGTGCCAGTAGTTACCAGGCGGGGCTATATGATGGCTACACCTTC. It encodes CASSYQAGLYDGYTF.

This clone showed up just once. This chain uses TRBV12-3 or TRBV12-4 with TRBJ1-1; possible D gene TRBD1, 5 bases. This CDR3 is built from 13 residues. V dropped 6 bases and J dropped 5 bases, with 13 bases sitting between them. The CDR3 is CASRGWGDTEAFF. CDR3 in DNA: TGTGCCAGCAGGGGGTGGGGCGATACTGAAGCTTTCTTT.

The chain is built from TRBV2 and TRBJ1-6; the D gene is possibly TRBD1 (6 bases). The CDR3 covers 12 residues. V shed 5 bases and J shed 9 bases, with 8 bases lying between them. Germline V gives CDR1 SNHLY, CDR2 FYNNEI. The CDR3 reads CASSLQGSPLHF. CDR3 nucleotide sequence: TGTGCCAGCAGTCTACAGGGTTCACCCCTCCACTTT.

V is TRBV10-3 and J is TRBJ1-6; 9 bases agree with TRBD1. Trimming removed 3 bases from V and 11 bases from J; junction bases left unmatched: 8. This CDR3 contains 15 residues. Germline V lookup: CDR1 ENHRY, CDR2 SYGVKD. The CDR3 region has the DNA TGTGCCATCAGTGACTCGGACAGGGGATCGACACCCCTCCACTTT. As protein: CAISDSDRGSTPLHF.

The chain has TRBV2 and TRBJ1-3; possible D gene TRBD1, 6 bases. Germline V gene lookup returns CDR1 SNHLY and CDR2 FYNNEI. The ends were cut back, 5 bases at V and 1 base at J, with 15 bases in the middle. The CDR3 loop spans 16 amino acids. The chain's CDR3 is CASSFQGSESGNTIYF. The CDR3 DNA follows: TGTGCCAGCAGTTTCCAGGGGTCGGAATCTGGAAACACCATATATTTT.

The CDR3 bases are TGTGCCAGTGAGGGCGGGGGTGGCTACACCTTC. Its protein product is CASEGGGGYTF. The chain couples TRBV3-1 (or the pseudogene TRBV3-2) to TRBJ1-2, with a tentative D call TRBD1 (5 bases). The CDR3 loop spans 11 amino acids. Germline V lookup: CDR1 LGHDT, CDR2 YNNKEL (reference sequence). The V end was cut by 9 bases, the J end by 7 bases, with 12 bases between.

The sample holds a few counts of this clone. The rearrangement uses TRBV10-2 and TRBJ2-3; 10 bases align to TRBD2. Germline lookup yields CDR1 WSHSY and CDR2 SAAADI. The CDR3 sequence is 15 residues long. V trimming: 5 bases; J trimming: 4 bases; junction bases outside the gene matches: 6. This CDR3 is CASSPLAGVADTQYF. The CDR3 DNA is TGCGCCAGCAGTCCTCTAGCGGGGGTTGCAGATACGCAGTATTTT.

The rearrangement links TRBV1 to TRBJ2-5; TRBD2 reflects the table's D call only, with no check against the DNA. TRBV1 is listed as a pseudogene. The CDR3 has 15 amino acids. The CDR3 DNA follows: TGCACCAGCAGTCCTAAGACTAGCCGTCAAGAGACCCAGTACTTC. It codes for CTSSPKTSRQETQYF.

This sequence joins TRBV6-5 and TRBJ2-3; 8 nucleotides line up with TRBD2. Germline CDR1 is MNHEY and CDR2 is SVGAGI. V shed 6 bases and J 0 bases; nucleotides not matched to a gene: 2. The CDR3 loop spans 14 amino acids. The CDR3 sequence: CASRLAGSTDTQYF. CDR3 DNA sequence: TGTGCCAGCAGGTTAGCGGGGAGCACAGATACGCAGTATTTT.

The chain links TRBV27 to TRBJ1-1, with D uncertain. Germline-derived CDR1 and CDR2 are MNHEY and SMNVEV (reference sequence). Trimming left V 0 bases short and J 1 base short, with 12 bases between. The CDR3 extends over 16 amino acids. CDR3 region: CASSLSMALRNTEAFF. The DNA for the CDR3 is TGTGCCAGCAGTTTATCGATGGCTTTAAGGAACACTGAAGCTTTCTTT.

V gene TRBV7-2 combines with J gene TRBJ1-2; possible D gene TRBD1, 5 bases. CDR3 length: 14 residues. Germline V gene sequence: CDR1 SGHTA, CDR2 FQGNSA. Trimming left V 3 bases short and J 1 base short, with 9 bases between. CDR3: CASSFGGVNYGYTF. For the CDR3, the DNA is TGTGCCAGCAGCTTCGGAGGGGTTAACTATGGCTACACCTTC.

The CDR3 reads CASSFLTGGGNEAFF. For the CDR3, the DNA is TGCGCCAGCAGCTTCTTGACAGGGGGCGGGAATGAAGCTTTCTTT. This chain joins TRBV5-1 and TRBJ1-1; TRBD1 matches 10 bases. This CDR3 region has 15 residues. Germline V gene lookup returns CDR1 SGHRS and CDR2 YFSETQ. With 2 bases clipped from V and 7 bases from J, the junction kept 8 bases outside the gene matches. The full variable domain, its missing parts supplied by reference TRBV5-1 and TRBJ1-1, is KAGVTQTPRYLIKTRGQQVTLSCSPISGHRSVSWYQQTPGQGLQFLFEYFSETQRNKGNFPGRFSGRQFSNSRSEMNVSTLELGDSALYLCASSFLTGGGNEAFFGQGTRLTVV.

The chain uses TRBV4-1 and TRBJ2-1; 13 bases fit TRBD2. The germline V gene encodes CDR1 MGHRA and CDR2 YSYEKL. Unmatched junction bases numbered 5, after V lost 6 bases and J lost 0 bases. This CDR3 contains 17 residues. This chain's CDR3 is CASRPGLAGFSYNEQFF. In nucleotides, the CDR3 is TGCGCCAGCAGACCGGGACTAGCGGGGTTCTCCTACAATGAGCAGTTCTTC.